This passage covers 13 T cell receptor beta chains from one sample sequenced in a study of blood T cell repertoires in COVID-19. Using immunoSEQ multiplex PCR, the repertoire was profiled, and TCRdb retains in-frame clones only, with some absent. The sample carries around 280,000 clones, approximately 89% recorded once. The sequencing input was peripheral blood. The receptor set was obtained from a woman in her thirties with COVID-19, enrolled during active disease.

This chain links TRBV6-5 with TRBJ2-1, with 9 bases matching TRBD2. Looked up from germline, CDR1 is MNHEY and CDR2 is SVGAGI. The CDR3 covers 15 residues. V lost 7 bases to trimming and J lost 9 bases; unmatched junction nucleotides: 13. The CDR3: CASTVEAGGPGEQFF. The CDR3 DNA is TGTGCCAGCACCGTCGAGGCGGGGGGGCCGGGTGAGCAGTTCTTC.

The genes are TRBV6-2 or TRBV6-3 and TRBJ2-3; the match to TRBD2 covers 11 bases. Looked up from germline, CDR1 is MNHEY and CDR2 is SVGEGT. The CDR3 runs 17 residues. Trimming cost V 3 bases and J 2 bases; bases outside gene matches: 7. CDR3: CASSYSASGGITDTQYF. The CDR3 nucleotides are TGTGCCAGCAGTTATTCTGCTAGCGGGGGGATCACAGATACGCAGTATTTT.

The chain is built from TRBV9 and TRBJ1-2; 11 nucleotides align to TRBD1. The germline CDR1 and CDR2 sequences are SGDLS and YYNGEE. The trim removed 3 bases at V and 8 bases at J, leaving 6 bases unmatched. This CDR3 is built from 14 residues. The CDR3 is CASSAGQGVRGYTF. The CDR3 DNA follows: TGTGCCAGCAGCGCGGGACAGGGGGTTAGAGGCTACACCTTC.

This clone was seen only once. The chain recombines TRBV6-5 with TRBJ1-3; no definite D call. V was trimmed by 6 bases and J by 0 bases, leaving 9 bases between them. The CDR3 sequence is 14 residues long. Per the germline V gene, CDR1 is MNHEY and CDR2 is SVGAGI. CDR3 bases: TGTGCCAGCAGCGGGGTAGTCTCTGGAAACACCATATATTTT. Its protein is CASSGVVSGNTIYF.

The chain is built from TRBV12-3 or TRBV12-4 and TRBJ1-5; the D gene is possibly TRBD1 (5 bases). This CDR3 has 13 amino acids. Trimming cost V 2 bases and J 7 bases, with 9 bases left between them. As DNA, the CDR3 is TGTGCCAGCAGTTTAAGCAGGGTGCAGCCCCAGCATTTT. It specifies CASSLSRVQPQHF.

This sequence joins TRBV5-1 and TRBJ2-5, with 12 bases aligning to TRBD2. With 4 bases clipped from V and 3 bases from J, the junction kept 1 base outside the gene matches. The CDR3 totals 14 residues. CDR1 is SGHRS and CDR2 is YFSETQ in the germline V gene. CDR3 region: CASSRTSGKETQYF. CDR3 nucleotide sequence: TGCGCCAGCAGCCGGACTAGCGGGAAAGAGACCCAGTACTTC. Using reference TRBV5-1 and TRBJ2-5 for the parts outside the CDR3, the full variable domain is KAGVTQTPRYLIKTRGQQVTLSCSPISGHRSVSWYQQTPGQGLQFLFEYFSETQRNKGNFPGRFSGRQFSNSRSEMNVSTLELGDSALYLCASSRTSGKETQYFGPGTRLLVL.

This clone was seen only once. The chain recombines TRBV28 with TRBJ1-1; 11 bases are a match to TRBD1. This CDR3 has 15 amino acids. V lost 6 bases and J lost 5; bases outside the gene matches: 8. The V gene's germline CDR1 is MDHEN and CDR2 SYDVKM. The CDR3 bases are TGTGCCAGCAGGAGCACCGGGACAGGGGGGACTGAAGCTTTCTTT. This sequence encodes CASRSTGTGGTEAFF.

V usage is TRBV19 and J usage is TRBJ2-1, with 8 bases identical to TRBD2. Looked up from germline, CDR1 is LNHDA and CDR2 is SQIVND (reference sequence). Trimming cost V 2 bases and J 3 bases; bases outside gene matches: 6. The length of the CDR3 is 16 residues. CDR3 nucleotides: TGTGCCAGTAGTATAAGGTTAGCGGGGCTCTACAATGAGCAGTTCTTC. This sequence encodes CASSIRLAGLYNEQFF.

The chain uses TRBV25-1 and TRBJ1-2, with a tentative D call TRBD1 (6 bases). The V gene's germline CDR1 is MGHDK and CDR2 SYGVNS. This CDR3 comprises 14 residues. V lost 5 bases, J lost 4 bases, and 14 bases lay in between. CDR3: CASSTPGVVYGYTF. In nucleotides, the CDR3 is TGTGCCAGCAGTACACCAGGGGTTGTCTATGGCTACACCTTC.

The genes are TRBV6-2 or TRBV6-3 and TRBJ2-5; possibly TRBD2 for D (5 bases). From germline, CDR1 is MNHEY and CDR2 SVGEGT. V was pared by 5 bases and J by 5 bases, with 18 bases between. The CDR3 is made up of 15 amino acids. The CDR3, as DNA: TGTGCCAGCAGTCCGCCGAGAGGGTTCGGGGAGACCCAGTACTTC. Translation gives CASSPPRGFGETQYF.

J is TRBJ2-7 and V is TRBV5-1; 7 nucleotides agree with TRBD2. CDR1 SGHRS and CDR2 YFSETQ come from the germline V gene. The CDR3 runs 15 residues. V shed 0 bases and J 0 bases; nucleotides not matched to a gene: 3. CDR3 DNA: TGCGCCAGCAGCTTGGATTCGGGAGGCTCCTACGAGCAGTACTTC. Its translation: CASSLDSGGSYEQYF.

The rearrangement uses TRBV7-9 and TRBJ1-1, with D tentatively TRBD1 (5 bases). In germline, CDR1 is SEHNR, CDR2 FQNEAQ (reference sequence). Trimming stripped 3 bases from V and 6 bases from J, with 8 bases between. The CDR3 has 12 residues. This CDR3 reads CASSFWGAEAFF. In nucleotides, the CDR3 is TGTGCCAGCAGCTTCTGGGGGGCTGAAGCTTTCTTT.

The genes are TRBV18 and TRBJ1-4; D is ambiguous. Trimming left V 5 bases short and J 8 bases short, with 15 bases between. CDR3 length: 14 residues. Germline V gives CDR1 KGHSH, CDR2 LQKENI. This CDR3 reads CASSKPATGEKLFF. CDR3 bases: TGTGCCAGCTCAAAGCCAGCGACGGGGGAAAAACTGTTTTTT.